This T cell receptor (beta chain) was recovered during a study of shared clonotypes between healthy human individuals. V trimming: 6 bases; J trimming: 3 bases; junction bases outside the gene matches: 6. The CDR3 has 15 residues. The germline gives CDR1 LNHNV, CDR2 YYDKDF (reference sequence). The method was immunoSEQ multiplex PCR; TCRdb's version includes in-frame clones alone and lacks a portion of them. The repertoire consists of 700,000 to 950,000 clones, with 96% occurring once and the leading ten covering approximately 0.2%. Naive CD8 cells lacked CD45RO, underwent positive selection for CCR7 and left out terminally differentiated effector memory CD45RA+ cells.

The source is a young man in good health. The V call is TRBV15, the J call TRBJ2-1; TRBD2 matches at 9 bases. The sample comprised naive CD8+ T cells sorted from blood. CDR3 residues: CATRTSGTNYNEQFF. The CDR3, as DNA: TGTGCCACCAGGACTAGCGGAACAAACTACAATGAGCAGTTCTTC.